The 26 T cell receptor beta chains listed next were all sequenced from one sample in a study of CD8+CD57+ T cells in acquired aplastic anemia. Genomic DNA was employed as the template in profiling TCR beta VDJ and CDR3. TCRdb re-called the reads with MiXCR, one entry per CDR3 protein. The sample carries roughly 500,000 distinct CDR3 sequences, around a third recorded once. Previously, flow cytometry had revealed CD8+CD57+ cell expansion in the patients chosen for sequencing. The sequenced material came from sorted CD4+, CD8+, or CD8+CD57+ T cells (not recorded which) from PBMCs. The receptors here all came from a human donor with aplastic anemia.

There are a few counts of this clonotype. V and J are TRBV2 and TRBJ1-6; 8 positions agree with TRBD1. The CDR3 length is 14 residues. The trim removed 4 bases at V and 8 bases at J, leaving 4 bases unmatched. Germline V gene lookup returns CDR1 SNHLY and CDR2 FYNNEI. CDR3 amino acids: CASSGQGTHSPLHF. The CDR3 nucleotides read TGTGCCAGCAGTGGACAGGGGACACATTCACCCCTCCACTTT.

The rearrangement joins TRBV5-1 to TRBJ2-1; 8 bases align to TRBD2. V lost 0 bases to trimming and J lost 4 bases; unmatched junction nucleotides: 3. Germline CDR1 is SGHRS and CDR2 is YFSETQ. The CDR3 is 15 amino acids. This chain's CDR3 is CASSLEVAGYNEQFF. CDR3 nucleotide sequence: TGCGCCAGCAGCTTGGAAGTAGCGGGGTACAATGAGCAGTTCTTC.

The chain uses TRBV11-3 and TRBJ2-7; no clear D. The CDR3 spans 15 residues. Germline V gene lookup returns CDR1 SGHNT and CDR2 YENEEA. V was clipped by 5 bases and J by 1 base, with 15 bases between them. The CDR3, as DNA: TGTGCCAGCAGCCTTATCCGCGAGAAATCCTACGAGCAGTACTTC. Translation gives CASSLIREKSYEQYF.

This clonotype was seen only a few times. The CDR3 bases are TGTGCCAGCAGCAAGTCCCGGGACAGGTTTGGGGCCGGGCAGTACTTC. It is translated as CASSKSRDRFGAGQYF. The chain couples TRBV6-1 to TRBJ2-7; TRBD1 aligns across 8 bases. This CDR3 has 16 amino acids. V trimming: 6 bases; J trimming: 9 bases; junction bases outside the gene matches: 19. Germline loops: CDR1 MNHNS, CDR2 SASEGT.

This clonotype showed up many times. This chain joins TRBV14 and TRBJ1-1; D remains ambiguous. Between the trimmed V and J ends, which lost 4 bases and 0 bases, there was a span of 6 bases. The CDR3 loop spans 13 amino acids. CDR1 and CDR2 from the germline V gene are SGHDN and FVKESK. CDR3 in DNA: TGTGCCAGCAGCCCAAGCATGAACACTGAAGCTTTCTTT. It encodes CASSPSMNTEAFF.

The genes are TRBV20-1 and TRBJ2-1; D may be TRBD2 (6 bases). CDR1 and CDR2 from the germline V gene are DFQATT and SNEGSKA (reference sequence). This CDR3 region has 13 residues. V gave up 1 base and J gave up 10 bases, with 14 bases separating them. Written as DNA, the CDR3 is TGCAGTGCTAGAGTTATCGGGGGACGGGAGCAGTTCTTC. Translated, it gives CSARVIGGREQFF.

In regard to this clonotype: Just one base apart from a much larger clone, this may be a read error. The genes are TRBV20-1 and TRBJ2-7; 9 bases align to TRBD2. The germline CDR1 and CDR2 sequences are DFQATT and SNEGSKA (reference sequence). This CDR3 is built from 14 residues. CDR3 coding DNA: TGCAGTGCTAGAGAGCTAGCGGGAAACTACGAGCGGTACTTC. As protein: CSARELAGNYERYF.

This clonotype came up a few times. The rearrangement links TRBV3-1 to TRBJ2-2, with D maybe TRBD1 (5 bases). Germline values: CDR1 LGHDT, CDR2 YNNKEL (reference sequence). V was cut by 4 bases and J by 1 base, with 22 bases left in between. The CDR3 sequence is 19 residues long. CDR3 in DNA: TGTGCCAGCAGCCCACCTGACGAATGGGGCGCGAGGAACACCGGGGAGCTGTTTTTT. Its translation: CASSPPDEWGARNTGELFF.

This chain joins TRBV12-3 or TRBV12-4 and TRBJ1-4; 9 positions agree with TRBD1. J was trimmed by 5 bases and V by 5 bases; bases with no gene match: 9. The CDR3 covers 16 residues. The CDR3 sequence is CASSILAGTGNEKLFF. The DNA of the CDR3 is TGTGCCAGCAGTATTTTAGCCGGGACAGGGAATGAAAAACTGTTTTTT.

The chain links TRBV10-3 to TRBJ1-5, with TRBD1 identical over 9 bases. CDR1 and CDR2 from the germline V gene are ENHRY and SYGVKD. V lost 5 bases and J lost 7; bases outside the gene matches: 6. The CDR3 has 14 residues. This CDR3 reads CAISWDRAVQPQHF. The CDR3 bases are TGTGCCATCAGTTGGGACAGGGCCGTCCAGCCCCAGCATTTT.

This clonotype has only a few counts. The J gene is TRBJ1-6, the V gene TRBV5-1; the D is unclear. CDR1 SGHRS and CDR2 YFSETQ come from the germline V gene. The V end was cut by 0 bases, the J end by 0 bases, with 16 bases between. CDR3 size: 19 residues. CDR3 nucleotide sequence: TGCGCCAGCAGCTTGGGGCTTTTTGCAAGGAGCTCCTATAATTCACCCCTCCACTTT. Protein: CASSLGLFARSSYNSPLHF. The whole variable domain, remainder taken from reference TRBV5-1 and TRBJ1-6, is KAGVTQTPRYLIKTRGQQVTLSCSPISGHRSVSWYQQTPGQGLQFLFEYFSETQRNKGNFPGRFSGRQFSNSRSEMNVSTLELGDSALYLCASSLGLFARSSYNSPLHFGNGTRLTVT.

This clonotype was seen a single time. CDR3 nucleotide sequence: TGTGCCAGCAGACCTAGCGGGGCCTACGAGCAGTACTTC. Translated, it gives CASRPSGAYEQYF. The chain recombines TRBV7-2 with TRBJ2-7; TRBD2 agrees at 9 bases. This CDR3 contains 13 residues. Germline V CDR1 and CDR2: SGHTA, FQGNSA. Trimming at V came to 6 bases and at J to 2 bases, leaving 2 bases not matched to a gene.

The chain recombines TRBV12-5 with TRBJ1-1; D perhaps matches TRBD1 (5 bases). Germline loops: CDR1 LGHNT, CDR2 FRNRAP. Deletions cut 5 bases from V and 2 bases from J, with 12 bases between. CDR3 size: 14 residues. The CDR3: CASGPGTANTEAFF. The CDR3 bases are TGTGCTAGTGGTCCCGGGACCGCTAACACTGAAGCTTTCTTT.

In its sample, this clonotype was seen a few times. This chain links TRBV7-2 with TRBJ2-7, with 9 bases aligning to TRBD1. This CDR3 spans 15 amino acids. CDR1 is SGHTA, CDR2 FQGNSA, per germline. Trimming took 2 bases from V and 5 from J; bases not matched to a gene: 7. CDR3 sequence: CASSLLTGQGDEQYF. The CDR3 region has the DNA TGTGCCAGCAGCTTACTAACGGGACAGGGCGACGAGCAGTACTTC. The variable domain in full, with the rest retrieved from reference TRBV7-2 and TRBJ2-7, is GAGVSQSPSNKVTEKGKDVELRCDPISGHTALYWYRQSLGQGLEFLIYFQGNSAPDKSGLPSDRFSAERTGGSVSTLTIQRTQQEDSAVYLCASSLLTGQGDEQYFGPGTRLTVT.

Of note for this clonotype: The junction differs from germline at one of its ends, possibly a read error. This sequence joins TRBV5-6 and TRBJ2-6; D assignment may be TRBD1 or TRBD2 (6 bases each). CDR3 size: 14 residues. CDR1 is SGHDT and CDR2 is YYEEEE in the germline V gene. CDR3 nucleotides: TGTGCCAGCAGAACGTCCACGGGGGCCAGCGTCCTGACTTTC. Protein product: CASRTSTGASVLTF.

This clonotype was recorded only once. The chain is built from TRBV7-9 and TRBJ1-2, with D hard to call. The germline V gene encodes CDR1 SEHNR and CDR2 FQNEAQ (reference sequence). The CDR3 extends over 13 amino acids. With 10 bases removed from V and 1 base from J, the gap between germline ends came to 13 bases. The CDR3 reads CATSFSGNYGYTF. CDR3 DNA: TGTGCCACCTCCTTCTCGGGTAACTATGGCTACACCTTC.

This chain links TRBV14 with TRBJ1-2; D unresolved. There are 13 residues in the CDR3. CDR1 is SGHDN and CDR2 is FVKESK in the germline V gene. V was shortened by 2 bases and J by 5 bases, with 9 bases between the two germline ends. The CDR3 region is CASSQQTTYGYTF. DNA of the CDR3: TGTGCCAGCAGCCAACAGACAACTTATGGCTACACCTTC.

J is TRBJ2-7 and V is TRBV5-5, with 7 bases aligning to TRBD1. The CDR3 consists of 15 residues. Trimming cost V 4 bases and J 2 bases; bases outside gene matches: 9. Germline loops: CDR1 SGHKS, CDR2 YYEKEE (reference sequence). The CDR3 is CASSLQDRTAYEQYF. CDR3 DNA: TGTGCCAGCAGCCTACAGGACAGGACCGCCTACGAGCAGTACTTC.

This chain connects TRBV4-2 to TRBJ1-2; D is ambiguous. V dropped 1 base and J dropped 8 bases, with 23 bases sitting between them. CDR1 is LGHNA, CDR2 YNFKEQ, per germline. CDR3 length: 17 amino acids. This chain's CDR3 is CASSQAAWTVLRGGYTF. CDR3 nucleotide sequence: TGTGCCAGCAGCCAAGCCGCGTGGACGGTCTTACGAGGCGGCTACACCTTC.

This clonotype was seen ten or more times. This chain connects TRBV9 to TRBJ2-7, with TRBD2 matching 10 bases. Losses at the gene ends were 0 bases for V and 2 bases for J; bases not matched to a gene: 5. This CDR3 spans 16 amino acids. CDR1 and CDR2 (germline): SGDLS, YYNGEE. The CDR3 region has the DNA TGTGCCAGCAGCGTAGTAGCGGGGGGACCACCCTACGAGCAGTACTTC. As protein: CASSVVAGGPPYEQYF.

This clonotype came up many times. The V call is TRBV7-2, the J call TRBJ2-5; D is uncertain. CDR3 length: 12 amino acids. Trimming took 2 bases from V and 5 from J, leaving 6 bases between them. Germline V gives CDR1 SGHTA, CDR2 FQGNSA. The DNA of the CDR3 is TGTGCCAGCAGCTTAAACGGGGAGACCCAGTACTTC. Its translation is CASSLNGETQYF.

This clonotype was found a few times. The chain combines TRBV9 with TRBJ1-3, with D possibly being TRBD1 (5 bases). The CDR3 consists of 17 residues. V lost 3 bases and J lost 0, with 16 bases in between. CDR1 and CDR2 (germline): SGDLS, YYNGEE. DNA for the CDR3: TGTGCCAGCAGCGGCCGGAGGGGTTCCCACTCTGGAAACACCATATATTTT. Translating it yields CASSGRRGSHSGNTIYF.

This clonotype has only a few counts. V usage is TRBV20-1 and J usage is TRBJ1-1; possible D gene TRBD1, 6 bases. Deletions cut 5 bases from V and 11 bases from J, with 15 bases between. Germline CDR1 and CDR2: DFQATT and SNEGSKA (reference sequence). This CDR3 is built from 11 residues. CDR3 in DNA: TGCAGTGCTGCACAGGGCGTGTTGGCTTTCTTT. This sequence encodes CSAAQGVLAFF.

This clonotype came up a few times. The chain couples TRBV3-1 to TRBJ1-1, with D unclear. Germline V gives CDR1 LGHDT, CDR2 YNNKEL (reference sequence). The CDR3 runs to 14 residues. Trimming took off 1 base at V and 1 base at J, with 7 bases between the two ends. CDR3 amino acids: CASSQGPRNTEAFF. The CDR3 nucleotides are TGTGCCAGCAGCCAAGGGCCACGGAACACTGAAGCTTTCTTT.

With regard to this clonotype: The junction does not match germline at one end; this may be a read error. The gene calls are TRBV9 and TRBJ2-5, with 8 bases identical to TRBD2. This CDR3 is 15 amino acids long. Germline V CDR1 and CDR2: SGDLS, YYNGEE. The CDR3 here is CARSVGLANQETQYF. The DNA for the CDR3 is TGTGCCAGGAGCGTAGGACTAGCCAATCAAGAGACCCAGTACTTC.

This clonotype was seen more than once but under ten times. The J gene is TRBJ1-2, the V gene TRBV12-3 or TRBV12-4; no clear D gene. The CDR3 consists of 12 residues. The V end was cut by 2 bases, the J end by 6 bases, with 7 bases between. CDR3 sequence: CASSLRSNGYTF. The CDR3 nucleotides are TGTGCCAGCAGTTTAAGATCCAATGGCTACACCTTC.